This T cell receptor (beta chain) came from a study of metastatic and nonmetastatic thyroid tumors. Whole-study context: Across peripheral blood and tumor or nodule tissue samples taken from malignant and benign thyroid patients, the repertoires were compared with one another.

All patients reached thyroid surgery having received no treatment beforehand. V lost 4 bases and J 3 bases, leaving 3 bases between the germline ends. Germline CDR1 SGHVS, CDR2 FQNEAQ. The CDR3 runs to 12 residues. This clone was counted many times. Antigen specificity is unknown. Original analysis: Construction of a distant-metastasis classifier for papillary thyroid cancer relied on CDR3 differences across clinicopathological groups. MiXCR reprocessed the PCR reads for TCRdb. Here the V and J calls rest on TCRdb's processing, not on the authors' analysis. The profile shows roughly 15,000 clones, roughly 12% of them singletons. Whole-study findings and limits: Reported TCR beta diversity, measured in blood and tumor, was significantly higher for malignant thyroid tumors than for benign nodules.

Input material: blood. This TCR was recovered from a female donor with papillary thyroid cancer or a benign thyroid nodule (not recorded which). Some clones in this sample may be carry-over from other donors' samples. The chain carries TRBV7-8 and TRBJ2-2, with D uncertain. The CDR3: CASSSHTGELFF. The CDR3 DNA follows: TGTGCCAGCAGCTCTCACACCGGGGAGCTGTTTTTT.